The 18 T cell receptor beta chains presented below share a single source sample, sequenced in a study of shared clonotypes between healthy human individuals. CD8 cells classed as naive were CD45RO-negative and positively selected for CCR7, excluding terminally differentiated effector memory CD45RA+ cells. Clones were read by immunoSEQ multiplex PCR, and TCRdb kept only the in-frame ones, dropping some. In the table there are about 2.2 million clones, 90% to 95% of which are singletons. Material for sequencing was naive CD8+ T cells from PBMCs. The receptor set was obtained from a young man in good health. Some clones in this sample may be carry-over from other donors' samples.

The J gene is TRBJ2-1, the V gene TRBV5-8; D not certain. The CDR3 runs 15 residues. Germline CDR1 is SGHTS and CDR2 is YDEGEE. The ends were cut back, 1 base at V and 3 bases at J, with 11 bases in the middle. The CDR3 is CASSLNLIDYNEQFF. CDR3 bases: TGTGCCAGCAGCTTGAACCTGATCGACTACAATGAGCAGTTCTTC.

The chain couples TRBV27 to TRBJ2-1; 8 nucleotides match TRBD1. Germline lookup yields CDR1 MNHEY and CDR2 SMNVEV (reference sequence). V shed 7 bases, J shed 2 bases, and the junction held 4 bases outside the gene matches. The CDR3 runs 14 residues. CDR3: CASTYRGTYNEQFF. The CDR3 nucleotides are TGTGCCAGCACATACAGGGGGACCTACAATGAGCAGTTCTTC.

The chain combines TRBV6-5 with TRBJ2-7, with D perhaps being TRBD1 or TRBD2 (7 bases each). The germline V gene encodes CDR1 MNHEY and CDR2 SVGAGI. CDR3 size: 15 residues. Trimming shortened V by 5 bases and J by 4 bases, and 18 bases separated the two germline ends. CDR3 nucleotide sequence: TGTGCCAGCAGTCTCAGGGGGGGGGTGAGATACGAGCAGTACTTC. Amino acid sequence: CASSLRGGVRYEQYF.

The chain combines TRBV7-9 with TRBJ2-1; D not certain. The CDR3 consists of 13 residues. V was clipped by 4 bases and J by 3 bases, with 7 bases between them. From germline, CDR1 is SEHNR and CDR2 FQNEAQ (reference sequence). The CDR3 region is CASSWVGYNEQFF. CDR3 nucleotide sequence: TGTGCCAGCAGCTGGGTGGGCTACAATGAGCAGTTCTTC.

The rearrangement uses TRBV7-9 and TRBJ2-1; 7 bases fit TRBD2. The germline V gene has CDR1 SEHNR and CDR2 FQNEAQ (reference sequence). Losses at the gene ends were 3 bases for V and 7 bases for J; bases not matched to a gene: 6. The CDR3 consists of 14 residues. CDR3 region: CASSFPTSRNEQFF. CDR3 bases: TGTGCCAGCAGCTTCCCGACTAGCAGGAATGAGCAGTTCTTC. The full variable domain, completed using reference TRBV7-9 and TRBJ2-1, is DTGVSQNPRHKITKRGQNVTFRCDPISEHNRLYWYRQTLGQGPEFLTYFQNEAQLEKSRLLSDRFSAERPKGSFSTLEIQRTEQGDSAMYLCASSFPTSRNEQFFGPGTRLTVL.

Here the CDR3 DNA reads TGTGCCAGCAGCTTGTCGACAGGGGGGGAGACCCAGTACTTC. Protein sequence: CASSLSTGGETQYF. This chain connects TRBV7-6 to TRBJ2-5; 9 bases are shared with TRBD1. CDR3 length: 14 amino acids. Germline CDR1 SGHVS, CDR2 FNYEAQ. The V segment lost 3 bases and the J segment 5 bases; nucleotides outside the gene matches: 4.

CDR3 sequence reads: CASSLWGGSGTEAFF. The CDR3 DNA follows: TGTGCCAGCAGTTTATGGGGGGGCTCCGGCACTGAAGCTTTCTTT. This sequence joins TRBV27 and TRBJ1-1; tentatively, D is TRBD1 (6 bases). CDR1 MNHEY and CDR2 SMNVEV come from the germline V gene (reference sequence). This CDR3 contains 15 residues. V was cut by 1 base and J by 4 bases, with 13 bases left in between.

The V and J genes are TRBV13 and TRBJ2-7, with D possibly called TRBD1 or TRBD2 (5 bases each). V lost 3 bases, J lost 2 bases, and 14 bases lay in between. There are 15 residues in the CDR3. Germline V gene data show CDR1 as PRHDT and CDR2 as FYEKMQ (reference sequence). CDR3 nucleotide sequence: TGTGCCAGCAGCTTTAGGGACGAACTAACCTACGAGCAGTACTTC. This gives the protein CASSFRDELTYEQYF.

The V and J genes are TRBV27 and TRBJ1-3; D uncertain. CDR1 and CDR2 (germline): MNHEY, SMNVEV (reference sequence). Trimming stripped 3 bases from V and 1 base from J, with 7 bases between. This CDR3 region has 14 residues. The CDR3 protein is CASSFRVSGNTIYF. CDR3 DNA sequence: TGTGCCAGCAGTTTCCGGGTATCTGGAAACACCATATATTTT.

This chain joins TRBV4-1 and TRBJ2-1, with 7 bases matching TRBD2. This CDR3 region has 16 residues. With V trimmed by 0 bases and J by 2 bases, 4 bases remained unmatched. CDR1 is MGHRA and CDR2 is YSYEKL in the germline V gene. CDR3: CASSQEGGLPYNEQFF. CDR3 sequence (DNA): TGCGCCAGCAGCCAAGAGGGGGGACTACCCTACAATGAGCAGTTCTTC.

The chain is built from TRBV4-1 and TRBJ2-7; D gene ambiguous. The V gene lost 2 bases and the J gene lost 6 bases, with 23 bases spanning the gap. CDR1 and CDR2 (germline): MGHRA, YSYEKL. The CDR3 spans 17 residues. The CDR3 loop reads CASSQNSGVLPKGEQYF. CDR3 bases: TGCGCCAGCAGCCAAAACTCGGGCGTCTTACCAAAGGGCGAGCAGTACTTC.

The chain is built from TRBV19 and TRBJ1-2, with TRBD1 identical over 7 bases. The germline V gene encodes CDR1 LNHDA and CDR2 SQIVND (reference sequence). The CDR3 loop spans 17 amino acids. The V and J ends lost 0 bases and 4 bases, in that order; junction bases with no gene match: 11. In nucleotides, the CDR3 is TGTGCCAGTAGTATAGACCAAATCCAGGGGGAGAGCTATGGCTACACCTTC. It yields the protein CASSIDQIQGESYGYTF.

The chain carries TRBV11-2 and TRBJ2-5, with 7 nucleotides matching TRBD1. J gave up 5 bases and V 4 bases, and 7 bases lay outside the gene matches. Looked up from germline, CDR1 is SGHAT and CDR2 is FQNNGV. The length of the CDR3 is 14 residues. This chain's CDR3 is CASSSTTGVETQYF. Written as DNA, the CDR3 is TGTGCCAGCAGCTCCACCACAGGGGTGGAGACCCAGTACTTC.

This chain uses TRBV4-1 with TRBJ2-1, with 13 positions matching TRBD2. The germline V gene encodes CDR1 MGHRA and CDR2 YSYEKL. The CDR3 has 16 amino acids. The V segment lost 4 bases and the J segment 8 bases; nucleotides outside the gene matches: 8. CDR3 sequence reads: CASSPTSGRARDEQFF. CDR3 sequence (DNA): TGCGCCAGCAGCCCAACTAGCGGGAGGGCCCGGGATGAGCAGTTCTTC.

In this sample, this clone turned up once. For the CDR3, the DNA is TGTGCCAGCAGCGAACAGGGGGCCGCAAACATTCAGTACTTC. This translates into CASSEQGAANIQYF. V and J are TRBV9 and TRBJ2-4; 9 nucleotides line up with TRBD1. The CDR3 has 14 amino acids. The germline V gene has CDR1 SGDLS and CDR2 YYNGEE. The V gene end was trimmed by 3 bases and the J gene end by 6 bases; junction bases not matched to a gene: 4.

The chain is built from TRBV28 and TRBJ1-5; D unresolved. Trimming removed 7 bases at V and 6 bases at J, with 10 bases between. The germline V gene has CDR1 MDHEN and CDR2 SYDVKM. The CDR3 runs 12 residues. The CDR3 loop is CASIRVGQPQHF. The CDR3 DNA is TGTGCCAGCATTCGTGTAGGTCAGCCCCAGCATTTT.

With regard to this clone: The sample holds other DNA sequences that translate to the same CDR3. CDR3 in DNA: TGTGCCAGCAGTTTTTTAGGAGACAATGAGCAGTTCTTC. This codes for CASSFLGDNEQFF. The genes are TRBV28 and TRBJ2-1; D gene uncertain. Trimming removed 3 bases from V and 5 bases from J, with 8 bases in between. Germline CDR1 and CDR2: MDHEN and SYDVKM. CDR3 length: 13 amino acids.

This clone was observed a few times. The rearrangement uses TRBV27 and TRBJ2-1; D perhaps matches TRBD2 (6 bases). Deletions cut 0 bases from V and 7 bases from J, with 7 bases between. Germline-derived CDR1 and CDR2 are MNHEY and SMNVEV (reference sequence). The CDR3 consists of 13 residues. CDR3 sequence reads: CASSLSEGNEQFF. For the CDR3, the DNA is TGTGCCAGCAGTTTATCGGAGGGGAATGAGCAGTTCTTC.